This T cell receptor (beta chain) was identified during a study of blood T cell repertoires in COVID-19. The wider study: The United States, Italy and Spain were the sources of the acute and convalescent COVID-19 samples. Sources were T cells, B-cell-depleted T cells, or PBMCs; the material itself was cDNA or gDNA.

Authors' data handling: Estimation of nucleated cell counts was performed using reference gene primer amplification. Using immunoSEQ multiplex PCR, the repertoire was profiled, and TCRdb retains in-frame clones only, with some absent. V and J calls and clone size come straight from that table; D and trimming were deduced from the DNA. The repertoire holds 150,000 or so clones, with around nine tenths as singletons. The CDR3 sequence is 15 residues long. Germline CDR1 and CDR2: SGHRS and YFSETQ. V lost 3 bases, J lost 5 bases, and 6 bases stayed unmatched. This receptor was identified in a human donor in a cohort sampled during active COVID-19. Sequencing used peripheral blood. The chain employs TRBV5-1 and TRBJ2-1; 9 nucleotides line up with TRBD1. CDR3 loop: CASSSGQGYDNEQFF. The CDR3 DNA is TGCGCCAGCAGCTCTGGACAGGGGTACGACAATGAGCAGTTCTTC.